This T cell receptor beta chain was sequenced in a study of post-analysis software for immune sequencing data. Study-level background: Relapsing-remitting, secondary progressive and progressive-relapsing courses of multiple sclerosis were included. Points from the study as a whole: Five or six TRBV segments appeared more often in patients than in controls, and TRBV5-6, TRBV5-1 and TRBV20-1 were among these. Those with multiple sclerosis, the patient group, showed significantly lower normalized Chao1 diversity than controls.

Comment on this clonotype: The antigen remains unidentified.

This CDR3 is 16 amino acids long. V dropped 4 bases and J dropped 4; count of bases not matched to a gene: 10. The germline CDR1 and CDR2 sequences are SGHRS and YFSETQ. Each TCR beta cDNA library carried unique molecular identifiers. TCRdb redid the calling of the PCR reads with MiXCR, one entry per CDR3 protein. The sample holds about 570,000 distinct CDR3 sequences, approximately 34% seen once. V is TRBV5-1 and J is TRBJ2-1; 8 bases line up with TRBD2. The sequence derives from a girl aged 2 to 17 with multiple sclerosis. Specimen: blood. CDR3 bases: TGCGCCAGCAGCCGAACGGCGGGGGGCCCTTACAATGAGCAGTTCTTC. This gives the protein CASSRTAGGPYNEQFF.